The 10 T cell receptor beta chains reported below all come from one sample, sequenced in a study of blood T cell repertoires in COVID-19. Libraries were prepared by immunoSEQ multiplex PCR; TCRdb keeps only in-frame clonotypes and omits some of them. The sample holds 210,000 or so clones; 75% to 90% are singletons and the top ten take roughly 3.7%. Material: PBMCs or T cells enriched from blood (not recorded which). Receptors were obtained from a woman in her 30s who had been exposed to COVID-19.

V and J are TRBV29-1 and TRBJ2-5; 9 bases align to TRBD1. Germline V lookup: CDR1 SQVTM, CDR2 ANQGSEA. CDR3 size: 12 residues. With 7 bases clipped from V and 4 bases from J, the junction kept 4 bases outside the gene matches. The CDR3 nucleotides read TGCAGCGCTCAACAGGGGGCAGAGACCCAGTACTTC. It specifies CSAQQGAETQYF.

This chain uses TRBV19 with TRBJ1-1; weak D call: TRBD1 (6 bases). The CDR3 totals 14 residues. Per germline, CDR1 LNHDA and CDR2 SQIVND (reference sequence). The germline V and J ends were trimmed by 3 bases and 2 bases, with 10 bases remaining between them. The CDR3 here is CASSMKGVNTEAFF. The CDR3 coding sequence is TGTGCCAGTAGTATGAAGGGGGTTAACACTGAAGCTTTCTTT.

The rearrangement uses TRBV6-5 and TRBJ1-2, with D perhaps matching TRBD1 (5 bases). CDR3 length: 15 residues. The V and J ends lost 7 bases and 4 bases respectively, with 19 bases between them. Germline V CDR1 and CDR2: MNHEY, SVGAGI. CDR3 protein: CASTPDIRPVYGYTF. CDR3 bases: TGTGCCAGCACCCCGGACATTCGCCCCGTCTATGGCTACACCTTC.

The rearrangement joins TRBV6-5 to TRBJ2-7, with D unresolved. This CDR3 has 11 amino acids. Germline CDR1 MNHEY, CDR2 SVGAGI. Trimming shortened V by 2 bases and J by 7 bases, and 6 bases separated the two germline ends. Here the CDR3 reads CASSYLREQYF. In DNA form, the CDR3 reads TGTGCCAGCAGTTACCTCCGGGAGCAGTACTTC.

This sequence joins TRBV4-2 and TRBJ2-1, with D uncertain. The V end lost 0 bases, the J end lost 5 bases, and 8 bases lay between the germline ends. Germline lookup yields CDR1 LGHNA and CDR2 YNFKEQ. CDR3 length: 14 residues. The CDR3 is CASSQDGGHNEQFF. Here the CDR3 DNA reads TGTGCCAGCAGCCAAGATGGCGGCCACAATGAGCAGTTCTTC.

This sequence joins TRBV10-3 and TRBJ2-5; D remains ambiguous. The CDR3 length is 12 residues. The V end was cut by 0 bases, the J end by 5 bases, with 4 bases between. In germline, CDR1 is ENHRY, CDR2 SYGVKD. CDR3 DNA sequence: TGTGCCATCAGTGAGTCAGCCGAGACCCAGTACTTC. Amino acids: CAISESAETQYF.

The genes are TRBV29-1 and TRBJ2-7; 8 bases are shared with TRBD1. CDR1 is SQVTM, CDR2 ANQGSEA, per germline. J was trimmed by 4 bases and V by 7 bases; bases with no gene match: 6. The CDR3 is 12 amino acids. Here the CDR3 DNA reads TGCAGCGGGGGCAGGGGGCTTTACGAGCAGTACTTC. Protein: CSGGRGLYEQYF.

The chain carries TRBV3-1 (or the pseudogene TRBV3-2) and TRBJ1-2; weak D call: TRBD1 (5 bases). The germline CDR1 and CDR2 sequences are LGHDT and YNNKEL (reference sequence). The CDR3 covers 13 residues. With 4 bases removed from V and 4 bases from J, the gap between germline ends came to 10 bases. The CDR3 region is CASSPDSTYGYTF. The CDR3 DNA follows: TGTGCCAGCAGCCCCGACAGCACCTATGGCTACACCTTC.

V usage is TRBV29-1 and J usage is TRBJ1-2; D unresolved. The V end lost 3 bases, the J end lost 8 bases, and 13 bases lay between the germline ends. The CDR3 is 12 residues long. From germline, CDR1 is SQVTM and CDR2 ANQGSEA. CDR3 sequence reads: CSVEWRLWGYTF. The CDR3 region has the DNA TGCAGCGTTGAGTGGCGGCTCTGGGGCTACACCTTC.

J is TRBJ1-2 and V is TRBV19, with 8 bases lining up with TRBD1. The ends lost 5 bases at V and 2 bases at J; junction bases unmatched: 7. The V gene's germline CDR1 is LNHDA and CDR2 SQIVND (reference sequence). This CDR3 spans 15 amino acids. The CDR3 protein is CASSAGRGQNYGYTF. The CDR3 DNA sequence: TGTGCCAGTAGTGCTGGCAGGGGGCAGAACTATGGCTACACCTTC.